These 14 T cell receptor beta chains came from one sample sequenced in a study of T cell responses to AZD1222 COVID-19 vaccine. This table comes from immunoSEQ multiplex PCR, and its TCRdb copy is limited to in-frame clones, with some not included. The sample includes approximately 110,000 clones, about 92% of them seen just once. The sequenced sample was peripheral blood, obtained on day 0 of AZD1222 vaccination. These receptors were taken from an adult in good health.

This chain joins TRBV27 and TRBJ2-7; TRBD2 aligns across 7 bases. Per germline, CDR1 MNHEY and CDR2 SMNVEV (reference sequence). The CDR3 contains 15 residues. The J segment lost 0 bases and the V segment lost 2 bases, leaving 4 bases of the junction unmatched. The CDR3 nucleotides read TGTGCCAGCAGTTTAACTAGCGCTAACTCCTACGAGCAGTACTTC. It specifies CASSLTSANSYEQYF.

This chain links TRBV7-9 with TRBJ1-1; D not certain. The germline V gene encodes CDR1 SEHNR and CDR2 FQNEAQ (reference sequence). The V gene lost 5 bases and the J gene lost 0 bases, with 10 bases spanning the gap. The CDR3 totals 14 residues. Here the CDR3 reads CASSVRSMNTEAFF. CDR3 nucleotide sequence: TGTGCCAGCAGCGTACGGTCTATGAACACTGAAGCTTTCTTT.

This chain uses TRBV5-1 with TRBJ2-1; D is undetermined. Trimming pared 0 bases from V and 5 bases from J, leaving 12 bases between. The CDR3 sequence is 15 residues long. The germline V gene encodes CDR1 SGHRS and CDR2 YFSETQ. CDR3 sequence: CASSLGQTPNNEQFF. As DNA, the CDR3 is TGCGCCAGCAGCTTGGGGCAGACCCCAAACAATGAGCAGTTCTTC.

This chain uses TRBV5-1 with TRBJ2-7, with D possibly matching TRBD1 (5 bases). Germline CDR1 is SGHRS and CDR2 is YFSETQ. Between the trimmed V and J ends, which lost 5 bases and 5 bases, there was a span of 17 bases. The CDR3 spans 14 residues. The CDR3 bases are TGCGCCAGCAGGGCCAGGGTAAGCGTGGACGAGCAGTACTTC. It codes for CASRARVSVDEQYF.

In its sample, this clone was seen once. Other DNA variants within this sample encode the same CDR3. The genes are TRBV12-3 or TRBV12-4 and TRBJ1-5, with 7 bases that match TRBD1. V trimming: 4 bases; J trimming: 6 bases; junction bases outside the gene matches: 3. The CDR3 spans 13 residues. CDR3 nucleotides: TGTGCCAGCAGTTCACAGGGGAGTCAGCCCCAGCATTTT. Translating gives CASSSQGSQPQHF.

The rearrangement joins TRBV19 to TRBJ1-4; 8 bases map to TRBD1. Germline V gene data show CDR1 as LNHDA and CDR2 as SQIVND (reference sequence). The CDR3 has 15 residues. The junction had 7 bases not matched to a gene; V was cut back by 5 bases and J by 5 bases. The DNA of the CDR3 is TGTGCCAGTAGTTACGCGGACAGGGCGAATGAAAAACTGTTTTTT. Translating gives CASSYADRANEKLFF.

The J gene is TRBJ1-5, the V gene TRBV27, with a tentative D call TRBD1 (5 bases). Deletions cut 2 bases from V and 5 bases from J, with 7 bases between. Germline V gene lookup returns CDR1 MNHEY and CDR2 SMNVEV (reference sequence). The CDR3 spans 13 residues. The CDR3 DNA sequence: TGTGCCAGCAGTTTACTGGGGGATCAGCCCCAGCATTTT. As protein: CASSLLGDQPQHF.

The rearrangement links TRBV9 to TRBJ2-5, with 8 nucleotides matching TRBD1. From germline, CDR1 is SGDLS and CDR2 YYNGEE. The V gene end was trimmed by 2 bases and the J gene end by 2 bases; junction bases not matched to a gene: 2. The CDR3 totals 14 residues. CDR3 sequence reads: CASSVTGGQETQYF. CDR3 DNA sequence: TGTGCCAGCAGCGTTACAGGGGGACAAGAGACCCAGTACTTC.

The V call is TRBV11-2, the J call TRBJ2-7; TRBD2 matches 13 bases. CDR3 size: 17 residues. The V gene's germline CDR1 is SGHAT and CDR2 FQNNGV. With V trimmed by 5 bases and J by 7 bases, 14 bases remained unmatched. The CDR3 sequence is CASSLGLAGSAWGEQYF. As DNA, the CDR3 is TGTGCCAGCAGCCTGGGACTAGCGGGGTCGGCTTGGGGAGAGCAGTACTTC.

The chain recombines TRBV18 with TRBJ1-1; D gene uncertain. CDR1 and CDR2 (germline): KGHSH, LQKENI. The CDR3 is 15 residues long. The V end was cut by 6 bases, the J end by 1 base, with 15 bases between. CDR3 sequence: CASSPFGLGNTEAFF. The CDR3, as DNA: TGTGCCAGCTCGCCATTTGGGCTGGGGAACACTGAAGCTTTCTTT.

V and J are TRBV7-2 and TRBJ1-2, with D possibly TRBD1 on 5 matching bases. The germline gives CDR1 SGHTA, CDR2 FQGNSA. Trimming removed 0 bases from V and 8 bases from J, with 19 bases in between. The CDR3 has 16 residues. CDR3 protein: CASSLATPGLRAGYTF. The DNA of the CDR3 is TGTGCCAGCAGCTTAGCGACCCCGGGACTCAGGGCGGGCTACACCTTC.

The rearrangement links TRBV7-9 to TRBJ1-2; perhaps TRBD1 as D (5 bases). The CDR3 loop spans 16 amino acids. CDR1 and CDR2 (germline): SEHNR, FQNEAQ (reference sequence). Trimming left V 2 bases short and J 6 bases short, with 19 bases between. The CDR3 nucleotides are TGTGCCAGCAGCTTATTCACCAGGGCCACCTCACATGGCTACACCTTC. This codes for CASSLFTRATSHGYTF. The variable domain in full, with the rest retrieved from reference TRBV7-9 and TRBJ1-2, is DTGVSQNPRHKITKRGQNVTFRCDPISEHNRLYWYRQTLGQGPEFLTYFQNEAQLEKSRLLSDRFSAERPKGSFSTLEIQRTEQGDSAMYLCASSLFTRATSHGYTFGSGTRLTVV.

V gene TRBV15 combines with J gene TRBJ1-2; D remains unclear. The V gene's germline CDR1 is LNHNV and CDR2 YYDKDF (reference sequence). The V gene lost 3 bases and the J gene lost 0 bases, with 11 bases spanning the gap. The CDR3 runs 15 residues. CDR3 in DNA: TGTGCCACCAGCAGGGACCGGAGAGCTAACTATGGCTACACCTTC. Protein: CATSRDRRANYGYTF. Full variable domain (outside the CDR3, taken from reference TRBV15 and TRBJ1-2): DAMVIQNPRYQVTQFGKPVTLSCSQTLNHNVMYWYQQKSSQAPKLLFHYYDKDFNNEADTPDNFQSRRPNTSFCFLDIRSPGLGDTAMYLCATSRDRRANYGYTFGSGTRLTVV.

The chain recombines TRBV6-4 with TRBJ1-5; the D is unclear. The CDR3 contains 13 residues. Looked up from germline, CDR1 is MRHNA and CDR2 is SNTAGT. V was cut by 3 bases and J by 3 bases, with 6 bases left in between. CDR3 nucleotides: TGTGCCAGCAGTGAGTCCGACAATCAGCCCCAGCATTTT. This translates into CASSESDNQPQHF.